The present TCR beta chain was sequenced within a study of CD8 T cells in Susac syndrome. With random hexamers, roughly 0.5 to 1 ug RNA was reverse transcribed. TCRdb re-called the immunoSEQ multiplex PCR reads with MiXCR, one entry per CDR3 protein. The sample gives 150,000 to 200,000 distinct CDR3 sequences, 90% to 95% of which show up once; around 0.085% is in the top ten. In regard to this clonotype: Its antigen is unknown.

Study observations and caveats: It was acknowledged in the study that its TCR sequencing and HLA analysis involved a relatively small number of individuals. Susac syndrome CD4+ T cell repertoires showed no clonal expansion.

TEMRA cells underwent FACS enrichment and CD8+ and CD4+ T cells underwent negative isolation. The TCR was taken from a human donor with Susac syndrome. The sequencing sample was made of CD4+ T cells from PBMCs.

The CDR3 protein is CASSLIQGFNEQYF. The CDR3 region has the DNA TGTGCCAGCAGCTTAATTCAGGGTTTCAACGAGCAGTACTTC. The chain recombines TRBV11-2 with TRBJ2-7; the D gene is possibly TRBD1 (5 bases). V was cut by 2 bases and J by 5 bases, with 13 bases left in between. The germline V gene encodes CDR1 SGHAT and CDR2 FQNNGV. The CDR3 spans 14 residues.